This TCR beta chain emerged from a study of shared clonotypes between healthy human individuals. Whole-study results and caveats: The naive CD4 repertoires of a handful of donors were compared, and approximately 5.3% of clonotypes were shared.

In the study's own analysis: Filtering differed, since immunoSEQ gave only junction sequences and no quality scores. The method was immunoSEQ multiplex PCR; TCRdb's version includes in-frame clones alone and lacks a portion of them. Clonal size and the V and J genes are those of that table, whereas D and trimming came from the DNA. The sample yields fewer than 850,000 clones, about 97% seen once. CD45RO-negative, CCR7-positively selected cells formed the naive CD8 fraction, excluding terminally differentiated effector memory CD45RA+ cells. V lost 2 bases and J 0 bases, leaving 11 bases between the germline ends. CDR1 is MNHEY, CDR2 SVGAGI, per germline. CDR3 length: 15 amino acids. In regard to this clone: The antigen is not known.

Material: naive CD8+ T cells sorted from blood. The receptor was derived from a man aged 30 to 39 in good health. The chain has TRBV6-5 and TRBJ2-7; the D gene is possibly TRBD1 (5 bases). The CDR3 DNA reads TGTGCCAGCAGTTACCGCGAGACAGCCTCCTACGAGCAGTACTTC. Amino acid sequence: CASSYRETASYEQYF.